This T cell receptor (beta chain) was obtained from a study of CD8 T cells in ankylosing spondylitis. Study conclusions and caveats: Disease-linked clones had a CD8+ phenotype and relatively low frequency in peripheral blood. Clones linked to disease were reported to show significant enrichment in matched ankylosing spondylitis synovial fluid. Ankylosing spondylitis blood seemed to carry a telltale TCR beta motif made of under ten highly homologous variants. Earlier literature documents some of the motif variants in reactive arthritis synovial fluid and blood.

For this clonotype: No antigen is known for it.

Quantitative 5'-RACE with molecular barcodes produced the TCR beta libraries. TCRdb recomputed calls from the 5' RACE reads with MiXCR, one row per CDR3 protein. The sample carries 450,000 or so distinct CDR3 sequences, around 26% recorded once. The CDR3 contains 15 residues. Germline-derived CDR1 and CDR2 are KGHDR and SFDVKD. The junction had 10 bases not matched to a gene; V was cut back by 1 base and J by 9 bases. Sequencing was done on a sample of blood, either unsorted or a sorted T cell fraction (not recorded which). This clonotype was sampled from a male donor with ankylosing spondylitis. The chain links TRBV24-1 to TRBJ1-2; 7 bases are a match to TRBD1. The chain's CDR3 is CATSDLSWDRGSYTF. In DNA form, the CDR3 reads TGTGCCACCAGTGATTTAAGTTGGGACAGAGGGAGCTACACCTTC.